Each of the 21 T cell receptor beta chains below was sequenced from the same sample in a study of cytomegalovirus exposure and HLA in healthy donors. The PCR had 60 Vbeta and 13 Jbeta primers. Sequencing used immunoSEQ multiplex PCR; TCRdb keeps in-frame clones, though not all of them. The sample holds more than 95,000 clones; approximately 78% are singletons and the top ten take more than 3%. Specimen: PBMCs. Receptor source: a man aged 40-50 years in good health and CMV-seronegative.

The gene calls are TRBV5-1 and TRBJ2-4, with 9 bases aligning to TRBD1. CDR3 length equals 15 residues. J was trimmed by 6 bases and V by 0 bases; bases with no gene match: 4. CDR1 is SGHRS and CDR2 is YFSETQ in the germline V gene. In DNA, the CDR3 is TGCGCCAGCAGCTTGGAATCGGGACAGGGAAACATTCAGTACTTC. Protein product: CASSLESGQGNIQYF.

The chain recombines TRBV19 with TRBJ1-1, with D perhaps matching TRBD1 (6 bases). The germline CDR1 and CDR2 sequences are LNHDA and SQIVND (reference sequence). V was trimmed by 6 bases and J by 0 bases, leaving 14 bases between them. The CDR3 sequence is 15 residues long. The DNA of the CDR3 is TGTGCCAGTAGAAACTCAGGGGTTTTGAACACTGAAGCTTTCTTT. This translates into CASRNSGVLNTEAFF.

The CDR3 reads CASSPRDSYEKLFF. The DNA for the CDR3 is TGCGCCAGCAGCCCTCGGGACAGCTATGAAAAACTGTTTTTT. The chain carries TRBV5-1 and TRBJ1-4, with TRBD1 matching 7 bases. Germline trimming cut 4 bases from V and 6 bases from J; bases unmatched to any gene: 6. The CDR3 covers 14 residues. Germline V gene data show CDR1 as SGHRS and CDR2 as YFSETQ.

This clone was seen a handful of times. This chain uses TRBV19 with TRBJ1-1, with 8 bases that match TRBD1. The J segment lost 5 bases and the V segment lost 11 bases, leaving 7 bases of the junction unmatched. The CDR3 runs 12 residues. CDR1 and CDR2 (germline): LNHDA, SQIVND (reference sequence). The CDR3: CACRGLGTEAFF. The DNA of the CDR3 is TGTGCCTGCAGGGGGCTCGGGACTGAAGCTTTCTTT.

The chain is built from TRBV7-9 and TRBJ1-2; D perhaps matches TRBD1 (5 bases). This CDR3 is built from 16 residues. Germline V gene sequence: CDR1 SEHNR, CDR2 FQNEAQ (reference sequence). V dropped 6 bases and J dropped 3 bases, with 20 bases sitting between them. This CDR3 reads CASSLQTGGVDYGYTF. The CDR3 region has the DNA TGTGCCAGCAGTCTTCAAACCGGGGGGGTTGACTATGGCTACACCTTC.

The rearrangement uses TRBV14 and TRBJ2-7, with 9 bases identical to TRBD1. J lost 6 bases, V lost 4 bases, and 4 bases had no gene match. This CDR3 region has 13 residues. Germline lookup yields CDR1 SGHDN and CDR2 FVKESK. CDR3 amino acids: CASSPGQGREQYF. CDR3 bases: TGTGCCAGCAGCCCGGGACAGGGTCGCGAGCAGTACTTC.

The V gene is TRBV7-2, the J gene TRBJ2-5; the match to TRBD2 covers 7 bases. The CDR3 length is 14 residues. Germline CDR1 reads SGHTA; CDR2 reads FQGNSA. J gave up 2 bases and V 3 bases, and 3 bases lay outside the gene matches. The CDR3, as DNA: TGTGCCAGCAGCTTCGGACTAGAACAAGAGACCCAGTACTTC. Its protein is CASSFGLEQETQYF.

The V call is TRBV4-1, the J call TRBJ2-1; TRBD2 aligns across 12 bases. This CDR3 has 15 residues. Per the germline V gene, CDR1 is MGHRA and CDR2 is YSYEKL. The trim removed 4 bases at V and 8 bases at J, leaving 6 bases unmatched. CDR3 sequence reads: CASSPPSGGDHEQFF. As DNA, the CDR3 is TGCGCCAGCAGCCCCCCTAGCGGGGGGGACCATGAGCAGTTCTTC.

The chain carries TRBV28 and TRBJ2-5; 8 bases are a match to TRBD1. The closer fit of TRBJ2-7 to the DNA end suggests the J call may be wrong. The length of the CDR3 is 18 residues. The V gene's germline CDR1 is MDHEN and CDR2 SYDVKM. CDR3 region: CASSSSGTGRYSAYEQYF. The CDR3 DNA reads TGTGCCAGCAGTTCATCCGGGACAGGCAGATATAGCGCCTACGAGCAGTACTTC.

The CDR3: CASSRPGGGGETQYF. The CDR3 nucleotides are TGTGCCAGTAGTCGGCCCGGGGGCGGGGGAGAGACCCAGTACTTC. V is TRBV19 and J is TRBJ2-5, with a tentative D call TRBD2 (7 bases). In germline, CDR1 is LNHDA, CDR2 SQIVND (reference sequence). CDR3 size: 15 residues. The ends were cut back, 5 bases at V and 4 bases at J, with 17 bases in the middle. The entire variable domain, with the rest obtained from reference TRBV19 and TRBJ2-5, is as follows: DGGITQSPKYLFRKEGQNVTLSCEQNLNHDAMYWYRQDPGQGLRLIYYSQIVNDFQKGDIAEGYSVSREKKESFPLTVTSAQKNPTAFYLCASSRPGGGGETQYFGPGTRLLVL.

The chain combines TRBV4-3 with TRBJ2-5; 9 positions agree with TRBD2. The trim removed 5 bases at V and 3 bases at J, leaving 4 bases unmatched. Germline V gives CDR1 LGHNA, CDR2 YSLEER. The CDR3 has 14 residues. CDR3 sequence: CASSFSGGKETQYF. CDR3 nucleotides: TGCGCCAGCAGCTTTAGCGGGGGTAAAGAGACCCAGTACTTC.

CDR3 sequence (DNA): TGTGCCAGCAGTGCGACTAGCGGGGGCCCGAGCTCCTACAATGAGCAGTTCTTC. Protein sequence: CASSATSGGPSSYNEQFF. The chain couples TRBV7-2 to TRBJ2-1; TRBD2 aligns across 12 bases. CDR1 SGHTA and CDR2 FQGNSA come from the germline V gene. The V gene end was trimmed by 6 bases and the J gene end by 0 bases; junction bases not matched to a gene: 9. This CDR3 contains 18 residues.

This clone appeared a single time. The chain is built from TRBV5-1 and TRBJ2-1, with TRBD1 as a possible D gene (5 bases). The CDR3 sequence is 16 residues long. V was clipped by 4 bases and J by 0 bases, with 14 bases between them. Germline values: CDR1 SGHRS, CDR2 YFSETQ. The CDR3 protein is CASSRLGQSSYNEQFF. Written as DNA, the CDR3 is TGCGCCAGCAGCCGCCTGGGGCAGAGCTCCTACAATGAGCAGTTCTTC. The full variable domain, rest sourced from reference TRBV5-1 and TRBJ2-1, is KAGVTQTPRYLIKTRGQQVTLSCSPISGHRSVSWYQQTPGQGLQFLFEYFSETQRNKGNFPGRFSGRQFSNSRSEMNVSTLELGDSALYLCASSRLGQSSYNEQFFGPGTRLTVL.

The table lists this clone with a few counts. The chain links TRBV15 to TRBJ1-1; tentative D call: TRBD1 (5 bases). V dropped 3 bases and J dropped 3 bases, with 11 bases sitting between them. Germline lookup yields CDR1 LNHNV and CDR2 YYDKDF (reference sequence). The CDR3 is 14 amino acids. The CDR3 bases are TGTGCCACCAGCAGTGTAGGAGGGGACACTGAAGCTTTCTTT. Its translation is CATSSVGGDTEAFF.

The chain combines TRBV6-1 with TRBJ1-6, with a possible D match to TRBD1 (5 bases). Germline CDR1 and CDR2: MNHNS and SASEGT. The V end lost 2 bases, the J end lost 2 bases, and 16 bases lay between the germline ends. This CDR3 has 18 amino acids. The chain's CDR3 is CASSERDGGSAYNSPLHF. The CDR3, as DNA: TGTGCCAGCAGTGAAAGGGACGGGGGTAGCGCCTATAATTCACCCCTCCACTTT.

The chain combines TRBV5-1 with TRBJ2-5; 11 nucleotides align to TRBD2. Trimming cost V 9 bases and J 3 bases; bases outside gene matches: 4. The CDR3 is made up of 13 amino acids. Germline V gene sequence: CDR1 SGHRS, CDR2 YFSETQ. CDR3 DNA: TGCGCCACCTCACTAGCGGGGGAAGAGACCCAGTACTTC. It translates to CATSLAGEETQYF.

The V gene is TRBV18, the J gene TRBJ2-2; D is possibly TRBD1 (5 bases). The CDR3 spans 13 residues. V was trimmed by 4 bases and J by 7 bases, leaving 10 bases between them. From germline, CDR1 is KGHSH and CDR2 LQKENI. The CDR3 nucleotides read TGTGCCAGCTCACTCCGACAGATCGGGGAGCTGTTTTTT. It translates to CASSLRQIGELFF.

This chain links TRBV25-1 with TRBJ2-7, with TRBD1 matching over 8 bases. V lost 2 bases and J lost 0; bases outside the gene matches: 0. Per the germline V gene, CDR1 is MGHDK and CDR2 is SYGVNS. This CDR3 has 14 residues. CDR3 region: CASSEGQGSYEQYF. CDR3 DNA: TGTGCCAGCAGTGAAGGACAGGGCTCCTACGAGCAGTACTTC.

The genes are TRBV11-2 and TRBJ2-3; 8 positions agree with TRBD2. Trimming cost V 2 bases and J 4 bases; bases outside gene matches: 8. CDR3 size: 16 residues. Germline loops: CDR1 SGHAT, CDR2 FQNNGV. CDR3 sequence reads: CASSLRSGGFADTQYF. The CDR3 DNA reads TGTGCCAGCAGCTTACGGAGCGGGGGTTTCGCAGATACGCAGTATTTT. Filled out from reference TRBV11-2 and TRBJ2-3, the complete variable domain reads EAGVAQSPRYKIIEKRQSVAFWCNPISGHATLYWYQQILGQGPKLLIQFQNNGVVDDSQLPKDRFSAERLKGVDSTLKIQPAKLEDSAVYLCASSLRSGGFADTQYFGPGTRLTVL.

The chain employs TRBV19 and TRBJ1-5; 9 nucleotides align to TRBD1. J gave up 4 bases and V 9 bases, and 4 bases lay outside the gene matches. Germline CDR1 is LNHDA and CDR2 is SQIVND (reference sequence). The CDR3 extends over 13 amino acids. CDR3 in DNA: TGTGCCAGCTGGACAGGGGATAATCAGCCCCAGCATTTT. It translates to CASWTGDNQPQHF.

The J gene is TRBJ2-7, the V gene TRBV5-6; 10 positions agree with TRBD1. Germline loops: CDR1 SGHDT, CDR2 YYEEEE. V trimming: 3 bases; J trimming: 3 bases; junction bases outside the gene matches: 3. The CDR3 has 14 residues. CDR3 sequence reads: CASSSRDRGYEQYF. The CDR3 nucleotides read TGTGCCAGCAGCTCCCGGGACAGGGGCTACGAGCAGTACTTC.